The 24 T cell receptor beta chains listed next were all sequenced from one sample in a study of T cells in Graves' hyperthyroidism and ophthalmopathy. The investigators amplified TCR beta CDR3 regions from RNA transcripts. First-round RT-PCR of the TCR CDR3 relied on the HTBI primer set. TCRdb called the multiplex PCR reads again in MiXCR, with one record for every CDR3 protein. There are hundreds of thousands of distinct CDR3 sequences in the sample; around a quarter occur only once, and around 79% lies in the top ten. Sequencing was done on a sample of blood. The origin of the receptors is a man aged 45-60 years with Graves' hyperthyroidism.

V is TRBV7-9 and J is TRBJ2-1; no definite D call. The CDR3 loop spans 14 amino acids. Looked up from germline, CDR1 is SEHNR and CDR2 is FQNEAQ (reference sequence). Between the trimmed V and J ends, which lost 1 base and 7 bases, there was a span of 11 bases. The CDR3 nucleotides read TGTGCCAGCAGCTTAGAGGCCCTGTGGAATGAGCAGTTCTTC. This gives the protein CASSLEALWNEQFF.

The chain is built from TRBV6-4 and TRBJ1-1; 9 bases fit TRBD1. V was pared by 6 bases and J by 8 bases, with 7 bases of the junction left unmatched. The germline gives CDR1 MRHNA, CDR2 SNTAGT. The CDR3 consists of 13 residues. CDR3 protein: CASSASDRGEAFF. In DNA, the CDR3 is TGTGCCAGCAGCGCCTCCGACAGGGGGGAAGCTTTCTTT.

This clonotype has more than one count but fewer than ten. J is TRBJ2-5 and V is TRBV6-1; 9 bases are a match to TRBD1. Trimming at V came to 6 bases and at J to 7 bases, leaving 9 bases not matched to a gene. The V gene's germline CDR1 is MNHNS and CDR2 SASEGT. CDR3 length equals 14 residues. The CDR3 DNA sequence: TGTGCCAGCAGCTCGCGGACAGGGGCCTTGACCCAGTACTTC. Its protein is CASSSRTGALTQYF.

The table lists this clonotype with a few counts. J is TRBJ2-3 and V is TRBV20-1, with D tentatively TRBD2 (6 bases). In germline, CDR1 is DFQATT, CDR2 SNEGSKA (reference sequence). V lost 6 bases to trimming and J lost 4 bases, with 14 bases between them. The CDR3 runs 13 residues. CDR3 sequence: CSADTGGADTQYF. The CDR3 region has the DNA TGCAGTGCAGACACTGGAGGGGCAGATACGCAGTATTTT.

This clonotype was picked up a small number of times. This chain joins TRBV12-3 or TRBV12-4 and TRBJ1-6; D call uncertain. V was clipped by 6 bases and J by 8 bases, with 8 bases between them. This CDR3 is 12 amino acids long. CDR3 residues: CASSPTYSPLHF. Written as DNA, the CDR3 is TGTGCCAGCAGCCCGACATATTCACCCCTCCACTTT.

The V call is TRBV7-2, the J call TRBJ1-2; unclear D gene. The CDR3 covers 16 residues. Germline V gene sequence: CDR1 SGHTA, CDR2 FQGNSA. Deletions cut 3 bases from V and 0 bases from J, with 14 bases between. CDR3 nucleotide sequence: TGTGCCAGCAGCTTTGGGCCTACAGCGTCTAACTATGGCTACACCTTC. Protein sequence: CASSFGPTASNYGYTF.

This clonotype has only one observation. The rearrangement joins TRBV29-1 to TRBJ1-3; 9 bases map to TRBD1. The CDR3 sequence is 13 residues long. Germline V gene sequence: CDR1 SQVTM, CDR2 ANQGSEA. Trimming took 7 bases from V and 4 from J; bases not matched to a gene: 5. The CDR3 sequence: CSGGQGPGNTIYF. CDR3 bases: TGCAGCGGAGGACAGGGGCCCGGAAACACCATATATTTT.

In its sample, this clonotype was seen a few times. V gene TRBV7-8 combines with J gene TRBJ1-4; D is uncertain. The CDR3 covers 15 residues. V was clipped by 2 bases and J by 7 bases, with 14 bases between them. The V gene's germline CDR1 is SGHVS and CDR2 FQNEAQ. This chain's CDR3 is CASSLNNGRSEKLFF. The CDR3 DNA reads TGTGCCAGCAGCTTAAATAATGGACGATCTGAAAAACTGTTTTTT.

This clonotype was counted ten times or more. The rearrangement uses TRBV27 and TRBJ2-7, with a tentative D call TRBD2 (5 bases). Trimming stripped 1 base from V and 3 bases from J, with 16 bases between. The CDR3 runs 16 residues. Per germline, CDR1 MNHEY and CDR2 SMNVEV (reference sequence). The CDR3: CASSLFAPEAGYEQYF. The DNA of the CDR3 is TGTGCCAGCAGTTTATTCGCTCCGGAGGCGGGCTACGAGCAGTACTTC.

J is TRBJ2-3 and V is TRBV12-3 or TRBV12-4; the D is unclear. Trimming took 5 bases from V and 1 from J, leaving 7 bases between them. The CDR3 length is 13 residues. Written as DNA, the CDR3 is TGTGCCAGCAGTCACTATGGCACAGATACGCAGTATTTT. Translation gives CASSHYGTDTQYF.

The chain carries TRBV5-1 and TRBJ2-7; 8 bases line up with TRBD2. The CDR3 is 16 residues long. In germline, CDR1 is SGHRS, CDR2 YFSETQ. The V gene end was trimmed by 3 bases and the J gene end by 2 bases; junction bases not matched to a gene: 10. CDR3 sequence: CASSSAPVSGTYEQYF. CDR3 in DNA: TGCGCCAGCAGCTCCGCCCCGGTTAGCGGGACCTACGAGCAGTACTTC. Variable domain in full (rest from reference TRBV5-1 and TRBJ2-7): KAGVTQTPRYLIKTRGQQVTLSCSPISGHRSVSWYQQTPGQGLQFLFEYFSETQRNKGNFPGRFSGRQFSNSRSEMNVSTLELGDSALYLCASSSAPVSGTYEQYFGPGTRLTVT.

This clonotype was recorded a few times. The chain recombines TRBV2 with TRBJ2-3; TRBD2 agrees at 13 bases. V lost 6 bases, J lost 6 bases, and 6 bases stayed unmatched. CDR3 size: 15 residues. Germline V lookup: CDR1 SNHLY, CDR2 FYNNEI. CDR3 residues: CASRGLAGARDTQYF. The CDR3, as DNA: TGTGCCAGCAGAGGACTAGCGGGAGCGAGGGATACGCAGTATTTT.

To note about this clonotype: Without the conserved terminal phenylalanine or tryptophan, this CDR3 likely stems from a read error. CDR3 bases: TGTGCCAGCAGTGAAGCGGGACGGCTCTACGAGCAGTACCTC. This encodes CASSEAGRLYEQYL. The chain recombines TRBV6-1 with TRBJ2-7; TRBD1 or TRBD2 may be the D gene (5 bases each). The CDR3 has 14 amino acids. Germline CDR1 reads MNHNS; CDR2 reads SASEGT. With 0 bases removed from V and 3 bases from J, the gap between germline ends came to 9 bases.

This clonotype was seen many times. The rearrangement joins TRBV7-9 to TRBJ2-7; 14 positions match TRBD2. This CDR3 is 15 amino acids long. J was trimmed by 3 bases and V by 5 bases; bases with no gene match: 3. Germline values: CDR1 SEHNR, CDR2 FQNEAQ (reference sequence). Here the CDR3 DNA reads TGTGCCAGCAGCCAGGGACTAGCGGGAGTCTACGAGCAGTACTTC. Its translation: CASSQGLAGVYEQYF.

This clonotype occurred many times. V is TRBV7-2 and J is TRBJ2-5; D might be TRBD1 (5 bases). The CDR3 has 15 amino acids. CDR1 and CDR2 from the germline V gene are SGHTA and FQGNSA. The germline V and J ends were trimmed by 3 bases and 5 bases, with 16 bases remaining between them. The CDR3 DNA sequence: TGTGCCAGCAGCTTTAAAACAGGTTTAACGGAGACCCAGTACTTC. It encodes CASSFKTGLTETQYF.

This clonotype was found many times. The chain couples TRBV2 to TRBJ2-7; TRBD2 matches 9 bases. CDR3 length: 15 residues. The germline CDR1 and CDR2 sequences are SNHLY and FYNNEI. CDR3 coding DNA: TGTCTTTCAGAGGGCCGGACTAGCGCCTCCTACGAGCAGTACTTC. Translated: CLSEGRTSASYEQYF.

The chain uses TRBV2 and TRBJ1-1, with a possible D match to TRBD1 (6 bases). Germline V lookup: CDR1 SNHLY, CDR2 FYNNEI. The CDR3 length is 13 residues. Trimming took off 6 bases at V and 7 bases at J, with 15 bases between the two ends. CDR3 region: CASRDTGRGEAFF. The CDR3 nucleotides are TGTGCCAGCAGGGATACAGGGAGAGGTGAAGCTTTCTTT. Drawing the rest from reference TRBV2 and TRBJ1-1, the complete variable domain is EPEVTQTPSHQVTQMGQEVILRCVPISNHLYFYWYRQILGQKVEFLVSFYNNEISEKSEIFDDQFSVERPDGSNFTLKIRSTKLEDSAMYFCASRDTGRGEAFFGQGTRLTVV.

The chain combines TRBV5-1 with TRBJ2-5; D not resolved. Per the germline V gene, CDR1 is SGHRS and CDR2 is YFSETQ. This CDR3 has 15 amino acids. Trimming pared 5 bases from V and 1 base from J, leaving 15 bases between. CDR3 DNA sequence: TGCGCCAGCAGACAAACCGACTCCACCCAAGAGACCCAGTACTTC. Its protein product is CASRQTDSTQETQYF.

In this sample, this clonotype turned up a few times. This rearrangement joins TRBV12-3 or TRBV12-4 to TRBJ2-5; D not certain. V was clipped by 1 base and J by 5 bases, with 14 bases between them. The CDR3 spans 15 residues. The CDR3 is CASSLVRGVSETQYF. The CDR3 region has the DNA TGTGCCAGCAGTTTAGTCAGAGGAGTATCGGAGACCCAGTACTTC.

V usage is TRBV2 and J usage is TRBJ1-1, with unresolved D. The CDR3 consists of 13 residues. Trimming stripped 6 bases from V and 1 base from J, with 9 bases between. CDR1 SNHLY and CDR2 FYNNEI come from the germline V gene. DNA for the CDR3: TGTGCCAGCAGGGCGGAGTGGAACACTGAAGCTTTCTTT. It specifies CASRAEWNTEAFF. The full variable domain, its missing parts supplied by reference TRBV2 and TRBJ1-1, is EPEVTQTPSHQVTQMGQEVILRCVPISNHLYFYWYRQILGQKVEFLVSFYNNEISEKSEIFDDQFSVERPDGSNFTLKIRSTKLEDSAMYFCASRAEWNTEAFFGQGTRLTVV.

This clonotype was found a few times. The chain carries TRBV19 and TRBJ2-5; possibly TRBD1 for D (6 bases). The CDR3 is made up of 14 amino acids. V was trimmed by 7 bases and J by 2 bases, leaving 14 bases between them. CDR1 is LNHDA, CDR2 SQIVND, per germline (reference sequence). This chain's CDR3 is CASKLAGAQETQYF. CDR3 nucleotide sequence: TGTGCCAGTAAATTGGCAGGGGCGCAAGAGACCCAGTACTTC.

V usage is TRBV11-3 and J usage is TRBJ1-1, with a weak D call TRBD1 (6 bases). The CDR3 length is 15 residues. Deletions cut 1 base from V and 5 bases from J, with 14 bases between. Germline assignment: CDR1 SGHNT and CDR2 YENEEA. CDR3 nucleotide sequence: TGTGCCAGCAGCTTAGCGGGGGGCGTTGGTACTGAAGCTTTCTTT. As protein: CASSLAGGVGTEAFF.

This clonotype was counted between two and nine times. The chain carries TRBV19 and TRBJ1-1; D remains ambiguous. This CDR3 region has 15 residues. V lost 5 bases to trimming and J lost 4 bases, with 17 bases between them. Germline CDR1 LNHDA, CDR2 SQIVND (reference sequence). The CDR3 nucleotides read TGTGCCAGTAGTGCCCCCGCGGGGTACCTCACTGAAGCTTTCTTT. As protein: CASSAPAGYLTEAFF.

CDR3 sequence (DNA): TGCGCCAGCAGCTTGGAGGTTCTGTACAATGAGCAGTTCTTC. Translating it yields CASSLEVLYNEQFF. The chain couples TRBV5-1 to TRBJ2-1; D remains unclear. This CDR3 region has 14 residues. V lost 0 bases and J lost 4, with 8 bases in between. The germline V gene has CDR1 SGHRS and CDR2 YFSETQ.